This T cell receptor (beta chain) was identified during a study of shared clonotypes between healthy human individuals (dated by TCRdb to 2019 to 2021). Background on the whole study: The cohort comprised a couple of women and a few men aged 18 to 49 years. Leukapheresis yielded between about 0.9 and 9 billion PBMCs per donor. Per donor, three plates each were used for CD4 naive and CD4 memory, two for CD8 naive, and one for CD8 memory. To estimate repertoire size and how much clonotypes are shared between individuals, the study performed deep sequencing of blood TCR repertoires from a handful of healthy adults. To increase sequencing depth and limit assay-specific biases, different laboratories used diverse techniques to prepare libraries and sequence TCR repertoires.

The CDR3, from cysteine to phenylalanine, totals 11 residues. Only the CDR3 DNA stays, 33 bases, in frame from base 1. According to the germline V gene (reference sequence), CDR1 reads GTSNPN and CDR2 reads SVGIG. Deletion took 7 bases off V and 4 bases off J, with a span of 10 bases between the germline ends. The donors were healthy, HIV-negative adults who had no recently reported acute infections or vaccinations. Every donor was a Caucasian adult residing in Nashville, Tennessee, USA. CD4+ T cells were enriched by magnetic negative selection; naive cells were then positively selected on CD45RA, and the negative fraction formed the memory subset. After blood collection by leukapheresis, PBMCs were isolated using Ficoll-Histopaque density gradient centrifugation and then cryopreserved in the vapor phase of liquid nitrogen. Purity and quantity of every magnetically sorted T cell population were checked by analytical flow cytometry. Genomic DNA was isolated from every sorted fraction and measured by UV absorbance on a Nanodrop 2000c.

Using the deep immunoSEQ assay, multiplex PCR amplified TCR CDR3 regions from genomic DNA. Extracted genomic DNA from each cell subset was spread evenly across all wells of several immunoSEQ 96-well plates, with each plate serving as a replicate. For sorted subsets, each replicate PCR was loaded with roughly 0.2 ug genomic DNA, equivalent to 25,000 to 30,000 T cell genomes. The purified libraries were quantified using a Qubit 3.0 fluorometer, sized with a Bioanalyzer 2100, and then quantified again using the KAPA Library Quantification kit. Every immunoSEQ 96-well plate was sequenced on a separate single-read 150-cycle Illumina NextSeq 550 flow cell. On the study's bioinformatics: Because the immunoSEQ output held only junctional sequences and lacked quality scores, the filtering could not match the filtering applied to full-length reads. To assign V/J genes and CDR3, sequences were annotated using PyIR, a Python wrapper for IgBLAST v1.9, with IMGT germline references. Reads were filtered out if the reads had weak V/J assignments (E-value above 1e-6), no CDR3, stop codons, out-of-frame junctions, or ambiguous translated residues. A V3J clonotype was defined by an identical inferred V gene, J gene, and CDR3 amino acid sequence. To compute the percentage overlap between repertoires, the number of shared unique clonotypes was divided by the size of the smaller repertoire. Three approaches were used to assess repertoire richness: RTK rarefaction, the Chao1 estimator, and Recon v2.1 estimates of unobserved clonotypes. Generation probabilities were computed with OLGA for all TCRbeta clonotypes obtained by the gDNA method from several donors. Held by TCRdb, this immuneACCESS table contains in-frame sequences only and omits some clones. Under half of the omission traces to an unresolved V gene where checked; the cause of the rest is unknown. V and J calls and clone size are those listed in that table; D and trimming were worked out from the DNA. A total of just over 2,000,000 clones appear in this sample, 90% to 95% of them only once. In total, the top ten clones hold 0.13% of the sample.

General conclusions and limits of the study: Rarefaction of sorted-subset datasets indicated incomplete sequencing despite the large sequencing depth. Pairwise subsampling led to the expectation that sequencing depth would affect the degree of clonotype sharing among donors. Sharing across four donors was observed for around 5% of naive CD4, over 3% of naive CD8, about 2.5% of memory CD4, and roughly 0.4% of memory CD8 clonotypes. The genetic and exposure-history diversity represented was limited by the small number of donors. Compared with non-shared clonotypes, the clonotypes found in all four sorted-subset donors had higher generation probabilities. Estimated clonotype richness was generally larger for naive than for memory subsets. Sampling was restricted to blood, and TCR repertoires in tissues likely differ from the TCR repertoires found in blood.

A remark on this clone: The antigen this receptor binds is unknown. There are no base qualities to consult, and no much larger clone falls within one base.

The clonotype comes from a man younger than 35 in good health. The sample consisted of naive CD4+ T cells sorted from blood. The cell subset or site tag for this specimen amounts to: CD45RA+ positively selected. The rearranged segments are TRBV30 and TRBJ1-2, with TRBD1 perhaps the D gene, on 5 matching bases. DNA sequence: TGTGCCTCGGGGGGGAGCTATGGCTACACCTTC. Translated, it gives CASGGSYGYTF. The entire variable domain, with the stretches around the CDR3 drawn from the reference TRBV30 and TRBJ1-2 proteins, is SQTIHQWPATLVQPVGSPLSLECTVEGTSNPNLYWYRQAAGRGLQLLFYSVGIGQISSEVPQNLSASRPQDRQFILSSKKLLLSDSGFYLCASGGSYGYTFGSGTRLTVV.